Below, 5 T cell receptor beta chains from the same sample are listed, as sequenced in a study of technical replicates of blood from a few donors. Using immunoSEQ multiplex PCR, the repertoire was profiled, and TCRdb retains in-frame clones only, with some absent. The top ten clones hold approximately 0.4% of a sample with under 85,000 clones, just under 95% of them seen once. Sequenced input: T cells isolated from PBMCs. The source is a human donor in good health.

This chain uses TRBV30 with TRBJ2-7; 7 bases match TRBD2. Unmatched junction bases numbered 5, after V lost 0 bases and J lost 3 bases. CDR3 length: 14 amino acids. CDR1 and CDR2 (germline): GTSNPN, SVGIG (reference sequence). In DNA form, the CDR3 reads TGTGCCTGGAGTGTAGATCGGGAGGTCTACGAGCAGTACTTC. It translates to CAWSVDREVYEQYF. Full variable domain (missing parts from reference TRBV30 and TRBJ2-7): SQTIHQWPATLVQPVGSPLSLECTVEGTSNPNLYWYRQAAGRGLQLLFYSVGIGQISSEVPQNLSASRPQDRQFILSSKKLLLSDSGFYLCAWSVDREVYEQYFGPGTRLTVT.

V usage is TRBV5-6 and J usage is TRBJ2-3, with D maybe TRBD2 (6 bases). The CDR3 consists of 16 residues. Trimming cost V 1 base and J 1 base, with 13 bases left between them. The germline V gene encodes CDR1 SGHDT and CDR2 YYEEEE. CDR3 coding DNA: TGTGCCAGCAGCTTGCTAACTAGCCCCCGCACAGATACGCAGTATTTT. Residues: CASSLLTSPRTDTQYF.

The CDR3 region is CASRSLNTEAFF. The CDR3, as DNA: TGTGCCAGCAGGTCCTTGAACACTGAAGCTTTCTTT. V gene TRBV28 combines with J gene TRBJ1-1; unclear D gene. CDR3 length: 12 residues. The V gene's germline CDR1 is MDHEN and CDR2 SYDVKM. V was cut by 6 bases and J by 0 bases, with 5 bases left in between.

The chain couples TRBV18 to TRBJ1-1, with a weak D call TRBD1 (6 bases). The germline gives CDR1 KGHSH, CDR2 LQKENI. Trimming took 0 bases from V and 6 from J, leaving 14 bases between them. This CDR3 spans 15 amino acids. CDR3 region: CASSPPVQGLAEAFF. The CDR3 DNA reads TGTGCCAGCTCACCACCGGTCCAGGGGTTAGCTGAAGCTTTCTTT.

The chain joins TRBV30 to TRBJ1-5, with 9 bases matching TRBD1. Germline V gene sequence: CDR1 GTSNPN, CDR2 SVGIG (reference sequence). After removal of 2 bases from V and 4 bases from J, the junction contained 3 bases not matched to a gene. This CDR3 has 14 residues. This CDR3 reads CAWSLGQGNQPQHF. In DNA form, the CDR3 reads TGTGCCTGGAGTCTTGGACAGGGGAATCAGCCCCAGCATTTT.